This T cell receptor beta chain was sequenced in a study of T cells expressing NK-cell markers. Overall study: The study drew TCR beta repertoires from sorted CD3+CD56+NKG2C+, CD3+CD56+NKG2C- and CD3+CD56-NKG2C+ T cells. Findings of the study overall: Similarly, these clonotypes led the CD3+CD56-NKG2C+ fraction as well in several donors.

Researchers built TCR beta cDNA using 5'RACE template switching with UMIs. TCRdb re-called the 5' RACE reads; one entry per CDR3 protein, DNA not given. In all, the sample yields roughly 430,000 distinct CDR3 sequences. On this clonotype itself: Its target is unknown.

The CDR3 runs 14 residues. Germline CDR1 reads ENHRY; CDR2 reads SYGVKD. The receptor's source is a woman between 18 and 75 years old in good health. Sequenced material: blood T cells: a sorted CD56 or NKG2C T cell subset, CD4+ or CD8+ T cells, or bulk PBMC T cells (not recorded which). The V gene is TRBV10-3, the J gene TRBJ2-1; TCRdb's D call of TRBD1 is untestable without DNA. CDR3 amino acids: CAISDPGLAYEQFF.